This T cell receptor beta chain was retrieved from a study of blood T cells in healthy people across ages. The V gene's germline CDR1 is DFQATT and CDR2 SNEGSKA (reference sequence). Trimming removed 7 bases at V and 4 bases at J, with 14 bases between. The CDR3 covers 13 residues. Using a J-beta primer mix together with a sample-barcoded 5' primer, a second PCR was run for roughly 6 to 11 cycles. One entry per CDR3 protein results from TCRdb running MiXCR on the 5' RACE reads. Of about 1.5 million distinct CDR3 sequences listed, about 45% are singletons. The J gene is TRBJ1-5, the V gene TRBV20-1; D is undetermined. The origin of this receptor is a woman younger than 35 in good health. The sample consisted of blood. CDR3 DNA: TGCAGTGGTATCCGTAGGTCTAATCAGCCCCAGCATTTT. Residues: CSGIRRSNQPQHF.